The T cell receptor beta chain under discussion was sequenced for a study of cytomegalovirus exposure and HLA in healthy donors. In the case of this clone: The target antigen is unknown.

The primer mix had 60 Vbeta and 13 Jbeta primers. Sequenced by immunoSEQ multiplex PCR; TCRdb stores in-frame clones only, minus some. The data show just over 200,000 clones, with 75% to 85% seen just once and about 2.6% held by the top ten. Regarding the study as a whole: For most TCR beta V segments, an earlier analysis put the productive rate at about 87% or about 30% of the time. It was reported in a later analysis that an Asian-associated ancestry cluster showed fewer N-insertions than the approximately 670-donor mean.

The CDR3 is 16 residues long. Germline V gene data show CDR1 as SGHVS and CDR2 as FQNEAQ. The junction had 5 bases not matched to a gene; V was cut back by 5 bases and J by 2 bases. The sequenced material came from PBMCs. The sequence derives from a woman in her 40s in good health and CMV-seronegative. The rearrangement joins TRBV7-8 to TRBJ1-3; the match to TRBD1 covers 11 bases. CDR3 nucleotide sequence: TGTGCCAGCAGCCCGTTGGGACAGGGGGCTGGAAACACCATATATTTT. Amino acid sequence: CASSPLGQGAGNTIYF.